This T cell receptor (beta chain) was observed in a study of cytomegalovirus exposure and HLA in healthy donors. The CDR3 runs 17 residues. Germline CDR1 reads SGDLS; CDR2 reads YYNGEE. V lost 0 bases and J lost 2; bases outside the gene matches: 7. This clone turned up a few times. PCR used 60 Vbeta primers and 13 Jbeta primers. The repertoire was sequenced with immunoSEQ multiplex PCR; TCRdb's copy has only in-frame clones and lacks some. Among 150,000 to 200,000 clones, around 83% were seen once, and the ten largest hold 1.5% to 2%. This sequence originates from a man aged 40-49 years in good health and CMV-seropositive. The sequencing input was PBMCs. The chain has TRBV9 and TRBJ2-3; 9 bases are shared with TRBD2. Here the CDR3 reads CASSVGGLAGNTDTQYF. Here the CDR3 DNA reads TGTGCCAGCAGCGTAGGGGGGCTAGCGGGAAACACAGATACGCAGTATTTT.